This TCR beta chain was sequenced in a study of shared clonotypes between healthy human individuals. General study findings and limits: Clonotype sharing among donors, it was expected, would be affected by sequencing depth. The genetic and exposure-history diversity represented was limited by few donors.

CDR1 ENHRY and CDR2 SYGVKD come from the germline V gene. This CDR3 region has 13 residues. The V end lost 5 bases, the J end lost 5 bases, and 13 bases lay between the germline ends. TCRdb keeps only in-frame clones here, not all; method: immunoSEQ multiplex PCR. Among 2 million to 2.5 million clones listed, nearly 97% were seen once. Comments on this clone: The antigen is unknown.

The clonotype originates from a young man in good health. The specimen sequenced was naive CD4+ T cells sorted from blood. This sample's subset: CD45RA+ positively selected. The chain is built from TRBV10-3 and TRBJ2-7; no firm D call. In DNA, the CDR3 is TGTGCCATCAGTCCCACCATATGGGACGAGCAGTACTTC. Amino acids: CAISPTIWDEQYF.